These 20 T cell receptor beta chains were sequenced from one sample in a study of blood T cell repertoires in COVID-19. Data came from immunoSEQ multiplex PCR; TCRdb stores just in-frame clones and leaves some out. The sample contains 37,000 or so clones, approximately 91% of which appear only once. Specimen: peripheral blood. The source is a man aged 55-75 years with active COVID-19.

This clone was recorded once. The V and J genes are TRBV10-3 and TRBJ1-1, with no clear D. The CDR3 spans 13 residues. Germline CDR1 is ENHRY and CDR2 is SYGVKD. Between the trimmed V and J ends, which lost 2 bases and 3 bases, there was a span of 7 bases. The CDR3 DNA sequence: TGTGCCATCAGTGAGAAGGCGGACACTGAAGCTTTCTTT. It encodes CAISEKADTEAFF.

The rearrangement links TRBV7-3 to TRBJ2-1; 7 bases agree with TRBD2. This CDR3 is 16 amino acids long. J lost 8 bases, V lost 0 bases, and 10 bases had no gene match. Germline lookup yields CDR1 SGHTA and CDR2 FQGTGA. The CDR3 loop reads CASSLTRAGVVDEQFF. The CDR3, as DNA: TGTGCCAGCAGCTTAACACGCGCGGGAGTTGTTGATGAGCAGTTCTTC.

Concerning this clone: Additional DNA sequences in this sample encode the identical CDR3. This rearrangement joins TRBV10-3 to TRBJ1-2; 11 bases are shared with TRBD1. This CDR3 has 15 residues. V was clipped by 2 bases and J by 4 bases; unmatched bases: 3. Germline values: CDR1 ENHRY, CDR2 SYGVKD. The CDR3 DNA reads TGTGCCATCAGTGAGGGGACAGGGGGTGGCTATGGCTACACCTTC. Protein product: CAISEGTGGGYGYTF.

The V call is TRBV28, the J call TRBJ2-1; TRBD1 matches 9 bases. Germline loops: CDR1 MDHEN, CDR2 SYDVKM. This CDR3 has 15 residues. The V segment lost 5 bases and the J segment 8 bases; nucleotides outside the gene matches: 10. The CDR3 DNA reads TGTGCCAGCAGTCCCGGGACAGGGTTTTTAGATGAGCAGTTCTTC. Its protein is CASSPGTGFLDEQFF.

The chain employs TRBV10-2 and TRBJ2-3; a weak D match, TRBD2 (5 bases). The CDR3 runs to 15 residues. V dropped 0 bases and J dropped 3 bases, with 10 bases sitting between them. Germline CDR1 WSHSY, CDR2 SAAADI. Here the CDR3 reads CASSESSGRTDTQYF. In nucleotides, the CDR3 is TGCGCCAGCAGTGAGTCAAGCGGTCGGACAGATACGCAGTATTTT.

The chain employs TRBV6-6 and TRBJ2-7, with 9 nucleotides matching TRBD1. V trimming: 2 bases; J trimming: 4 bases; junction bases outside the gene matches: 6. Germline CDR1 MNHNY, CDR2 SVGAGI (reference sequence). The CDR3 is 15 residues long. As DNA, the CDR3 is TGTGCCAGCAGTTACGTCGGGACAGGGAGTTACGAGCAGTACTTC. It codes for CASSYVGTGSYEQYF.

This clone was observed a single time. The chain couples TRBV2 to TRBJ2-5; 11 bases are a match to TRBD1. Germline-derived CDR1 and CDR2 are SNHLY and FYNNEI. The CDR3 has 14 residues. The V segment lost 6 bases and the J segment 6 bases; nucleotides outside the gene matches: 6. CDR3 sequence (DNA): TGTGCCAGCAGCCGGACAGGGGGCGGGAAGACCCAGTACTTC. It translates to CASSRTGGGKTQYF.

The chain links TRBV12-3 or TRBV12-4 to TRBJ2-5; D possibly corresponds to TRBD1 (6 bases). The V end lost 0 bases, the J end lost 5 bases, and 7 bases lay between the germline ends. This CDR3 comprises 13 residues. The CDR3 region is CASSLARGETQYF. In DNA form, the CDR3 reads TGTGCCAGCAGTTTAGCCAGGGGTGAGACCCAGTACTTC.

This clone was found once. The gene calls are TRBV5-1 and TRBJ2-5, with TRBD1 matching 8 bases. CDR1 SGHRS and CDR2 YFSETQ come from the germline V gene. V shed 1 base, J shed 5 bases, and the junction held 7 bases outside the gene matches. The length of the CDR3 is 15 residues. The chain's CDR3 is CASSLPGTGGETQYF. In DNA, the CDR3 is TGCGCCAGCAGCTTGCCGGGGACAGGAGGGGAGACCCAGTACTTC.

The chain recombines TRBV29-1 with TRBJ2-7; 7 bases map to TRBD2. Germline V gene lookup returns CDR1 SQVTM and CDR2 ANQGSEA. The ends lost 4 bases at V and 3 bases at J; junction bases unmatched: 9. CDR3 size: 14 residues. The CDR3 sequence is CSVAEPSGSYEQYF. CDR3 nucleotides: TGCAGCGTTGCGGAGCCTAGCGGCAGCTACGAGCAGTACTTC.

The J gene is TRBJ2-2, the V gene TRBV7-6, with 7 nucleotides matching TRBD1. The germline gives CDR1 SGHVS, CDR2 FNYEAQ. After removal of 5 bases from V and 1 base from J, the junction contained 4 bases not matched to a gene. CDR3 length equals 15 residues. The CDR3 reads CASSQGQLNTGELFF. The CDR3 DNA follows: TGTGCCAGCAGCCAGGGACAGTTGAACACCGGGGAGCTGTTTTTT. Supplemented by reference TRBV7-6 and TRBJ2-2, the full variable domain reads GAGVSQSPRYKVTKRGQDVALRCDPISGHVSLYWYRQALGQGPEFLTYFNYEAQQDKSGLPNDRFSAERPEGSISTLTIQRTEQRDSAMYRCASSQGQLNTGELFFGEGSRLTVL.

The rearrangement joins TRBV27 to TRBJ2-7, with TRBD1 matching over 7 bases. The germline V gene has CDR1 MNHEY and CDR2 SMNVEV (reference sequence). This CDR3 contains 15 residues. After removal of 7 bases from V and 4 bases from J, the junction contained 13 bases not matched to a gene. For the CDR3, the DNA is TGTGCCAGCACTCCCCTCCGGGACAGACAGTACGAGCAGTACTTC. Its protein product is CASTPLRDRQYEQYF.

This chain connects TRBV7-3 to TRBJ2-3; 8 bases are shared with TRBD2. The CDR3 contains 16 residues. The germline V gene encodes CDR1 SGHTA and CDR2 FQGTGA. Germline trimming cut 1 base from V and 6 bases from J; bases unmatched to any gene: 9. CDR3 residues: CASSLMAGGPPDTQYF. CDR3 DNA sequence: TGTGCCAGCAGCTTAATGGCGGGAGGCCCCCCGGATACGCAGTATTTT.

This clone has a single count. The rearrangement links TRBV19 to TRBJ1-3; TRBD1 matches at 7 bases. CDR1 is LNHDA and CDR2 is SQIVND in the germline V gene (reference sequence). The CDR3 sequence is 17 residues long. Losses at the gene ends were 5 bases for V and 0 bases for J; bases not matched to a gene: 10. CDR3 protein: CASSARTGQSSGNTIYF. In DNA form, the CDR3 reads TGTGCCAGTAGTGCCCGGACGGGACAGAGCTCTGGAAACACCATATATTTT.

The chain uses TRBV4-1 and TRBJ2-4, with TRBD1 identical over 7 bases. Unmatched junction bases numbered 10, after V lost 5 bases and J lost 0 bases. The CDR3 totals 17 residues. Germline CDR1 is MGHRA and CDR2 is YSYEKL. The CDR3 DNA reads as TGCGCCAGCAGCTCAGCCGGGACAGCATTAGCCAAAAACATTCAGTACTTC. Its translation is CASSSAGTALAKNIQYF.

The genes are TRBV9 and TRBJ2-1; 11 nucleotides align to TRBD2. Germline CDR1 SGDLS, CDR2 YYNGEE. The CDR3 runs 14 residues. Trimming cost V 5 bases and J 4 bases; bases outside gene matches: 2. CDR3 loop: CASSGLAGYNEQFF. The CDR3 DNA is TGTGCCAGCAGTGGACTAGCGGGTTACAATGAGCAGTTCTTC.

CDR3 protein: CASSQDLFHVTGSNTEAFF. The CDR3 DNA is TGCGCCAGCAGCCAAGATCTTTTTCATGTGACAGGCTCGAACACTGAAGCTTTCTTT. V and J are TRBV4-1 and TRBJ1-1, with D perhaps TRBD1 (6 bases). Deletions cut 0 bases from V and 1 base from J, with 21 bases between. Germline V gives CDR1 MGHRA, CDR2 YSYEKL. This CDR3 is built from 19 residues.

The rearrangement uses TRBV4-3 and TRBJ2-1; TRBD2 might be the D (6 bases). The CDR3 is 14 amino acids. Deletions cut 1 base from V and 7 bases from J, with 11 bases between. The germline CDR1 and CDR2 sequences are LGHNA and YSLEER. CDR3 protein: CASSQVGLANEQFF. In DNA, the CDR3 is TGCGCCAGCAGCCAAGTGGGCCTAGCGAATGAGCAGTTCTTC.

This clone is a singleton in its sample. The chain recombines TRBV6-4 with TRBJ2-6, with D uncertain. The germline V gene has CDR1 MRHNA and CDR2 SNTAGT. The CDR3 covers 14 residues. V lost 6 bases and J 4 bases, leaving 10 bases between the germline ends. CDR3 coding DNA: TGTGCCAGCAGCCCCGGGTCCGGGGCCAACGTCCTGACTTTC. Its protein is CASSPGSGANVLTF.

This rearrangement joins TRBV6-1 to TRBJ1-2; 7 bases fit TRBD1. This CDR3 contains 14 residues. V lost 3 bases, J lost 3 bases, and 4 bases stayed unmatched. Germline values: CDR1 MNHNS, CDR2 SASEGT. CDR3 sequence (DNA): TGTGCCAGCAGTGATACAGGGGCTTACTATGGCTACACCTTC. It is translated as CASSDTGAYYGYTF.